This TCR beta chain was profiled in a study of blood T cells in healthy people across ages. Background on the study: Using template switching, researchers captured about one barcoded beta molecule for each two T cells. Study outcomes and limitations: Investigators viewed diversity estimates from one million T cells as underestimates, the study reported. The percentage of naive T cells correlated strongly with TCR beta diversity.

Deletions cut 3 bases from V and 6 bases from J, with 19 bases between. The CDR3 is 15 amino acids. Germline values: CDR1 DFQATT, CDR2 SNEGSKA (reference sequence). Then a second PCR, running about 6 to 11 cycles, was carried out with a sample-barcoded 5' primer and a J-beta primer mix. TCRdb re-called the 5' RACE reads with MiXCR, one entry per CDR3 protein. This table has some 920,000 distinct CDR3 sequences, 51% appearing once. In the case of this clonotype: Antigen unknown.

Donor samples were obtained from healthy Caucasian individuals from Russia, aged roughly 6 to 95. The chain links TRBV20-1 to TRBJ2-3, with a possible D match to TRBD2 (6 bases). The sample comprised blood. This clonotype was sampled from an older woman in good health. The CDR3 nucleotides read TGCAGTGCTAGTCGCATCGGGGGATGGGTCGATACGCAGTATTTT. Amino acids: CSASRIGGWVDTQYF.